These 21 T cell receptor beta chains were all obtained from the same sample, sequenced in a study of T cell clones after liver transplantation. Measured with immunoSEQ multiplex PCR; TCRdb has only the in-frame clones, and not every one. The repertoire holds approximately 72,000 clones, with about 92% as singletons. The sample was CD4+ T cells from blood, taken before liver transplant. The receptors here all came from a human donor who received a liver transplant.

The rearrangement joins TRBV11-1 to TRBJ2-6; tentative D call: TRBD2 (6 bases). This CDR3 is 19 amino acids long. V dropped 7 bases and J dropped 1 base, with 23 bases sitting between them. Looked up from germline, CDR1 is SGHAT and CDR2 is FQDESV (reference sequence). This CDR3 reads CASTVRVSGIGSGANVLTF. The CDR3 coding sequence is TGTGCCAGCACAGTCCGGGTTAGCGGAATAGGATCTGGGGCCAACGTCCTGACTTTC.

The rearrangement links TRBV5-1 to TRBJ1-4; 7 bases agree with TRBD1. This CDR3 region has 14 residues. Trimming removed 2 bases from V and 8 bases from J; junction bases left unmatched: 6. CDR1 is SGHRS and CDR2 is YFSETQ in the germline V gene. The CDR3 loop reads CASSLDRVYEKLFF. In nucleotides, the CDR3 is TGCGCCAGCAGCTTAGACAGGGTCTACGAAAAACTGTTTTTT.

This chain uses TRBV9 with TRBJ1-3, with D hard to call. CDR3 size: 14 residues. Per the germline V gene, CDR1 is SGDLS and CDR2 is YYNGEE. Trimming pared 0 bases from V and 2 bases from J, leaving 6 bases between. The CDR3 spells CASSVGNPGNTIYF. The CDR3 DNA sequence: TGTGCCAGCAGCGTAGGAAATCCTGGAAACACCATATATTTT.

V and J are TRBV27 and TRBJ1-1, with TRBD1 identical over 7 bases. CDR3 size: 15 residues. Germline-derived CDR1 and CDR2 are MNHEY and SMNVEV (reference sequence). V lost 2 bases to trimming and J lost 1 base; unmatched junction nucleotides: 4. For the CDR3, the DNA is TGTGCCAGCAGTTTAGAGGGGGCGCGGAACACTGAAGCTTTCTTT. Translated: CASSLEGARNTEAFF.

The chain employs TRBV9 and TRBJ2-7; D call uncertain. In germline, CDR1 is SGDLS, CDR2 YYNGEE. V lost 0 bases and J 0 bases, leaving 7 bases between the germline ends. CDR3 size: 14 residues. CDR3 residues: CASSVGVDSYEQYF. For the CDR3, the DNA is TGTGCCAGCAGCGTAGGCGTCGACTCCTACGAGCAGTACTTC. Full variable domain (rest looked up from reference TRBV9 and TRBJ2-7): DSGVTQTPKHLITATGQRVTLRCSPRSGDLSVYWYQQSLDQGLQFLIQYYNGEERAKGNILERFSAQQFPDLHSELNLSSLELGDSALYFCASSVGVDSYEQYFGPGTRLTVT.

This chain uses TRBV25-1 with TRBJ2-1; D unclear. The germline gives CDR1 MGHDK, CDR2 SYGVNS. Trimming took 4 bases from V and 7 from J, leaving 8 bases between them. CDR3 length equals 12 residues. CDR3 coding DNA: TGTGCCAGCAGTGTACGGGTAAATGAGCAGTTCTTC. Translated, it gives CASSVRVNEQFF.

This clone was counted once. This chain uses TRBV18 with TRBJ1-5; 7 bases fit TRBD1. Germline CDR1 and CDR2: KGHSH and LQKENI. The CDR3 is 15 amino acids. V lost 2 bases and J lost 4; bases outside the gene matches: 5. This chain's CDR3 is CASSPTGQRNQPQHF. The CDR3 DNA reads as TGTGCCAGCTCACCAACGGGACAGCGAAATCAGCCCCAGCATTTT.

The chain employs TRBV12-5 and TRBJ2-1; D is perhaps TRBD1 (6 bases). Germline-derived CDR1 and CDR2 are LGHNT and FRNRAP. The CDR3 extends over 14 amino acids. Trimming took off 3 bases at V and 7 bases at J, with 13 bases between the two ends. The CDR3 DNA follows: TGTGCTAGTGGTTTATTGGGGGCTACAAATGAGCAGTTCTTC. Residues: CASGLLGATNEQFF.

The chain combines TRBV30 with TRBJ2-3; D is perhaps TRBD2 (7 bases). Germline V gene lookup returns CDR1 GTSNPN and CDR2 SVGIG (reference sequence). The CDR3 extends over 14 amino acids. The V and J ends lost 3 bases and 4 bases respectively, with 14 bases between them. In DNA form, the CDR3 reads TGTGCCTGGAGGAAGGGGGGGGCGGCAGATACGCAGTATTTT. This encodes CAWRKGGAADTQYF.

The gene calls are TRBV6-5 and TRBJ2-2; D gene unclear. The germline gives CDR1 MNHEY, CDR2 SVGAGI. CDR3 length: 12 residues. V was cut by 2 bases and J by 4 bases, with 2 bases left in between. The CDR3 DNA follows: TGTGCCAGCAGTTACGGCACCGGGGAGCTGTTTTTT. Residues: CASSYGTGELFF.

The J gene is TRBJ1-1, the V gene TRBV28, with 7 bases that match TRBD1. The CDR3 is 15 residues long. The germline gives CDR1 MDHEN, CDR2 SYDVKM. With 5 bases clipped from V and 10 bases from J, the junction kept 16 bases outside the gene matches. CDR3 DNA: TGTGCCAGCAGTCTTCAGGGGGGGAAAGGGCTGGGAGCTTTCTTT. Encoded protein: CASSLQGGKGLGAFF.

This clone came up once. This chain connects TRBV9 to TRBJ2-4; a possible D gene is TRBD2 (8 bases). The germline V and J ends were trimmed by 3 bases and 2 bases, with 21 bases remaining between them. Per germline, CDR1 SGDLS and CDR2 YYNGEE. The CDR3 length is 18 residues. The CDR3: CASSDEGAAGGTKNIQYF. The CDR3 nucleotides are TGTGCCAGCAGCGACGAGGGGGCGGCGGGAGGTACCAAAAACATTCAGTACTTC.

This clone was seen only once. The chain carries TRBV13 and TRBJ1-2; unclear D gene. V was shortened by 0 bases and J by 3 bases, with 14 bases between the two germline ends. CDR3 size: 16 residues. Germline loops: CDR1 PRHDT, CDR2 FYEKMQ (reference sequence). This chain's CDR3 is CASSLGLVGLDYGYTF. The DNA for the CDR3 is TGTGCCAGCAGCTTAGGCCTTGTGGGGTTGGACTATGGCTACACCTTC.

The gene calls are TRBV5-1 and TRBJ2-3, with D perhaps being TRBD1 or TRBD2 (6 bases each). Germline CDR1 reads SGHRS; CDR2 reads YFSETQ. The CDR3 spans 15 residues. V was trimmed by 5 bases and J by 2 bases, leaving 15 bases between them. The chain's CDR3 is CASSRGQGPTDTQYF. The CDR3 region has the DNA TGCGCCAGCAGTCGGGGGCAGGGCCCCACAGATACGCAGTATTTT.

The rearrangement uses TRBV5-1 and TRBJ1-4; unclear D gene. The CDR3 sequence is 15 residues long. The V end was cut by 1 base, the J end by 5 bases, with 12 bases between. Germline lookup yields CDR1 SGHRS and CDR2 YFSETQ. The CDR3: CASSLIGGSNEKLFF. The CDR3 region has the DNA TGCGCCAGCAGCTTGATAGGAGGGTCAAATGAAAAACTGTTTTTT.

This clone was seen a handful of times. V usage is TRBV6-6 and J usage is TRBJ1-5; D remains unclear. The germline CDR1 and CDR2 sequences are MNHNY and SVGAGI (reference sequence). This CDR3 comprises 14 residues. The germline V and J ends were trimmed by 6 bases and 0 bases, with 9 bases remaining between them. The CDR3 DNA is TGTGCCAGCAGGGACCTTGTTAGCAATCAGCCCCAGCATTTT. Translated, it gives CASRDLVSNQPQHF.

This chain joins TRBV7-9 and TRBJ1-1; D perhaps matches TRBD1 (6 bases). The CDR3 has 11 residues. Per germline, CDR1 SEHNR and CDR2 FQNEAQ (reference sequence). V was cut by 5 bases and J by 9 bases, with 10 bases left in between. Written as DNA, the CDR3 is TGTGCCAGCAGCCTTGGGGGGCAAGCTTTCTTT. It translates to CASSLGGQAFF.

This chain uses TRBV5-1 with TRBJ2-5; 11 nucleotides match TRBD2. In germline, CDR1 is SGHRS, CDR2 YFSETQ. V shed 5 bases, J shed 4 bases, and the junction held 10 bases outside the gene matches. The CDR3 is 16 residues long. The CDR3 reads CASRLRVAGGRETQYF. The CDR3 coding sequence is TGCGCCAGCAGGTTACGAGTAGCGGGAGGGAGAGAGACCCAGTACTTC.

This clone was observed a few times. This sequence joins TRBV5-1 and TRBJ2-2, with 12 bases matching TRBD1. V gave up 4 bases and J gave up 8 bases; unmatched junction bases: 12. Germline V gene sequence: CDR1 SGHRS, CDR2 YFSETQ. The CDR3 length is 17 residues. CDR3 loop: CASSDGTGGLGSGELFF. Here the CDR3 DNA reads TGCGCCAGCAGCGACGGGACAGGGGGCCTGGGATCAGGGGAGCTGTTTTTT.

DNA for the CDR3: TGTGCCAGCAGCTTGGAGGGGAACACTGAAGCTTTCTTT. Translation: CASSLEGNTEAFF. This chain joins TRBV5-6 and TRBJ1-1; D gene uncertain. This CDR3 has 13 amino acids. Germline loops: CDR1 SGHDT, CDR2 YYEEEE. V lost 0 bases, J lost 1 base, and 4 bases lay in between.

The chain recombines TRBV4-3 with TRBJ2-1; 12 nucleotides line up with TRBD2. This CDR3 contains 15 residues. Per germline, CDR1 LGHNA and CDR2 YSLEER. Losses at the gene ends were 1 base for V and 10 bases for J; bases not matched to a gene: 5. For the CDR3, the DNA is TGCGCCAGCAGCCAAGGACTAGCGGGAGCTCGCGAGCAGTTCTTC. Translating gives CASSQGLAGAREQFF.